These 20 T cell receptor beta chains came from one sample sequenced in a study of T cells in localized non-small cell lung cancer. Only in-frame clones appear in the TCRdb table, and some are missing; sequencing was by immunoSEQ multiplex PCR. The sample holds 25,000 to 35,000 clones; less than 95% are singletons and the top ten take about 1%. The source was peripheral blood, collected before any cancer treatment. The source is a woman aged 40-69 years with stage I lung adenocarcinoma.

This clone was observed once. The J gene is TRBJ2-3, the V gene TRBV5-1, with unresolved D. CDR1 is SGHRS, CDR2 YFSETQ, per germline. The V and J ends lost 0 bases and 2 bases respectively, with 10 bases between them. The CDR3 sequence is 15 residues long. CDR3 loop: CASSLERVDTDTQYF. In nucleotides, the CDR3 is TGCGCCAGCAGCTTGGAGCGAGTGGACACAGATACGCAGTATTTT.

The V gene is TRBV9, the J gene TRBJ2-2, with a weak D call TRBD1 (5 bases). The CDR3 is 14 amino acids. Trimming took off 5 bases at V and 7 bases at J, with 15 bases between the two ends. The germline gives CDR1 SGDLS, CDR2 YYNGEE. DNA of the CDR3: TGTGCCAGCAGTGGCCTGACAGTCGTCGGGGAGCTGTTTTTT. It translates to CASSGLTVVGELFF.

The rearrangement joins TRBV19 to TRBJ1-2; the D gene is possibly TRBD1 (6 bases). V lost 7 bases, J lost 0 bases, and 12 bases lay in between. Germline V lookup: CDR1 LNHDA, CDR2 SQIVND (reference sequence). This CDR3 contains 14 residues. CDR3 sequence: CASIPDRANYGYTF. The CDR3 coding sequence is TGTGCCAGTATCCCGGACAGAGCTAACTATGGCTACACCTTC.

The chain joins TRBV19 to TRBJ1-5; 7 bases align to TRBD1. J lost 2 bases, V lost 6 bases, and 10 bases had no gene match. Germline CDR1 is LNHDA and CDR2 is SQIVND (reference sequence). The CDR3 has 16 amino acids. The chain's CDR3 is CASSEGARIGNQPQHF. The DNA for the CDR3 is TGTGCCAGTAGCGAGGGGGCGCGGATCGGCAATCAGCCCCAGCATTTT.

CDR3 sequence: CASSWSLAGETQYF. CDR3 DNA sequence: TGTGCCAGCAGCTGGTCTCTAGCGGGAGAGACCCAGTACTTC. The V call is TRBV7-9, the J call TRBJ2-5, with TRBD2 matching over 8 bases. With 4 bases clipped from V and 4 bases from J, the junction kept 5 bases outside the gene matches. The CDR3 loop spans 14 amino acids. CDR1 and CDR2 (germline): SEHNR, FQNEAQ (reference sequence).

This chain connects TRBV19 to TRBJ2-2; D may match TRBD1 or TRBD2 (5 bases each). The V end lost 3 bases, the J end lost 6 bases, and 8 bases lay between the germline ends. The CDR3 sequence is 13 residues long. The germline V gene encodes CDR1 LNHDA and CDR2 SQIVND (reference sequence). Here the CDR3 reads CASSIRGAGELFF. The DNA of the CDR3 is TGTGCCAGTAGTATTAGGGGAGCCGGGGAGCTGTTTTTT.

This clone appeared once. V and J are TRBV5-6 and TRBJ2-7; maybe TRBD2 (6 bases). There are 15 residues in the CDR3. CDR1 SGHDT and CDR2 YYEEEE come from the germline V gene. V was trimmed by 4 bases and J by 3 bases, leaving 17 bases between them. Written as DNA, the CDR3 is TGTGCCAGCAGCCCTGAGACAGCGGACTACTACGAGCAGTACTTC. Translation: CASSPETADYYEQYF.

This clone occurred once. J is TRBJ2-1 and V is TRBV9; TRBD2 aligns across 7 bases. The CDR3 has 15 residues. V was pared by 1 base and J by 9 bases, with 10 bases of the junction left unmatched. Germline V gives CDR1 SGDLS, CDR2 YYNGEE. CDR3 sequence (DNA): TGTGCCAGCAGCGTACTGGTGGGAGGGGTGGGTGAGCAGTTCTTC. Its translation is CASSVLVGGVGEQFF.

The chain has TRBV14 and TRBJ2-1; 7 nucleotides align to TRBD2. Trimming took 10 bases from V and 2 from J; bases not matched to a gene: 5. This CDR3 has 13 amino acids. Germline values: CDR1 SGHDN, CDR2 FVKESK. CDR3 bases: TGTGCCATTGGCGGGAGTGCCTACAATGAGCAGTTCTTC. It is translated as CAIGGSAYNEQFF.

The V gene is TRBV21-1, the J gene TRBJ2-4; TRBD1, the table's D call, lacks a check against the DNA. TRBV21-1 represents a pseudogene. This CDR3 is 15 amino acids long. CDR3 loop: CASSKGGLAKNIQYF. CDR3 in DNA: TGTGCCAGCAGCAAAGGGGGGCTAGCCAAAAACATTCAGTACTTC.

This sequence joins TRBV7-3 and TRBJ2-3; 7 bases map to TRBD2. Per the germline V gene, CDR1 is SGHTA and CDR2 is FQGTGA. The ends lost 5 bases at V and 5 bases at J; junction bases unmatched: 7. The CDR3 is 14 amino acids. CDR3 DNA sequence: TGTGCCAGCAGCCTAAGCGGGGTCGAAGATACGCAGTATTTT. This encodes CASSLSGVEDTQYF. Full variable domain (remainder filled in from reference TRBV7-3 and TRBJ2-3): GAGVSQTPSNKVTEKGKYVELRCDPISGHTALYWYRQSLGQGPEFLIYFQGTGAADDSGLPNDRFFAVRPEGSVSTLKIQRTERGDSAVYLCASSLSGVEDTQYFGPGTRLTVL.

The CDR3, as DNA: TGTGCCAGCAGCTTGAACCTGGAGAACACTGAAGCTTTCTTT. As protein: CASSLNLENTEAFF. The J gene is TRBJ1-1, the V gene TRBV5-4, with D hard to call. V lost 1 base and J lost 1, with 8 bases in between. From germline, CDR1 is SGHNT and CDR2 YYREEE (reference sequence). The CDR3 loop spans 14 amino acids.

This clone was seen a single time. This chain uses TRBV28 with TRBJ2-3; 10 nucleotides line up with TRBD2. The V gene end was trimmed by 5 bases and the J gene end by 4 bases; junction bases not matched to a gene: 0. This CDR3 has 13 amino acids. Germline V gene lookup returns CDR1 MDHEN and CDR2 SYDVKM. The chain's CDR3 is CASSLAGADTQYF. CDR3 DNA: TGTGCCAGCAGTCTAGCGGGGGCAGATACGCAGTATTTT.

The chain carries TRBV5-1 and TRBJ1-1; D is perhaps TRBD1 (5 bases). This CDR3 region has 15 residues. Germline loops: CDR1 SGHRS, CDR2 YFSETQ. Trimming shortened V by 0 bases and J by 4 bases, and 13 bases separated the two germline ends. CDR3 residues: CASSLAGRASTEAFF. The CDR3 bases are TGCGCCAGCAGCTTGGCGGGCAGGGCAAGCACTGAAGCTTTCTTT.

The V call is TRBV7-2, the J call TRBJ2-5; weak D call: TRBD2 (6 bases). The CDR3 runs to 13 residues. The V and J ends lost 6 bases and 7 bases respectively, with 15 bases between them. Per the germline V gene, CDR1 is SGHTA and CDR2 is FQGNSA. As DNA, the CDR3 is TGTGCCAGCAGACCCCCCCCCGGGGGGACCCAGTACTTC. Translated, it gives CASRPPPGGTQYF.

The chain carries TRBV5-6 and TRBJ1-1; 9 bases align to TRBD1. The CDR3 covers 16 residues. J gave up 3 bases and V 4 bases, and 10 bases lay outside the gene matches. Germline CDR1 and CDR2: SGHDT and YYEEEE. The CDR3 DNA reads TGTGCCAGCAGCGCCGGGACAGGGATTGGTTACACTGAAGCTTTCTTT. It yields the protein CASSAGTGIGYTEAFF.

This clone was seen only once. The chain combines TRBV5-1 with TRBJ1-1; the D is unclear. The CDR3 contains 15 residues. Trimming took off 1 base at V and 3 bases at J, with 13 bases between the two ends. Germline V CDR1 and CDR2: SGHRS, YFSETQ. The CDR3 DNA is TGCGCCAGCAGCTTGTCGGGTTTTAGCGACACTGAAGCTTTCTTT. As protein: CASSLSGFSDTEAFF.

The chain couples TRBV28 to TRBJ2-1; D ambiguous. CDR1 and CDR2 from the germline V gene are MDHEN and SYDVKM. This CDR3 is 11 amino acids long. The V gene lost 2 bases and the J gene lost 9 bases, with 5 bases spanning the gap. The CDR3 spells CASSLRREQFF. In nucleotides, the CDR3 is TGTGCCAGCAGTTTAAGGCGTGAGCAGTTCTTC.

This clone was seen a single time. The genes are TRBV18 and TRBJ2-3, with no clear D. From germline, CDR1 is KGHSH and CDR2 LQKENI. This CDR3 has 14 residues. Trimming removed 6 bases at V and 0 bases at J, with 10 bases between. Here the CDR3 reads CASSRTSSTDTQYF. CDR3 in DNA: TGTGCCAGCTCCCGGACCTCCAGCACAGATACGCAGTATTTT.

CDR3 sequence reads: CASSYENQPQHF. Here the CDR3 DNA reads TGTGCCAGCAGCTATGAGAATCAGCCCCAGCATTTT. V gene TRBV5-4 combines with J gene TRBJ1-5, with D uncertain. The germline CDR1 and CDR2 sequences are SGHNT and YYREEE (reference sequence). V lost 3 bases and J 4 bases, leaving 5 bases between the germline ends. CDR3 size: 12 residues. Full variable domain (missing parts from reference TRBV5-4 and TRBJ1-5): ETGVTQSPTHLIKTRGQQVTLRCSSQSGHNTVSWYQQALGQGPQFIFQYYREEENGRGNFPPRFSGLQFPNYSSELNVNALELDDSALYLCASSYENQPQHFGDGTRLSIL.